Here is one T cell receptor beta chain with its context. This specimen comes from a study of cytomegalovirus exposure and HLA in healthy donors. 13 Jbeta primers and 60 Vbeta primers were used for the PCR. Only in-frame clones appear in the TCRdb table, and some are missing; sequencing was by immunoSEQ multiplex PCR. The repertoire includes about 240,000 clones, about three quarters of them detected once, and around 0.44% sits in the top ten. The CDR3 is 12 amino acids. Trimming cost V 3 bases and J 3 bases, with 6 bases left between them. Germline CDR1 is MNHNS and CDR2 is SASEGT. Input material: PBMCs. The receptor comes from a boy younger than 18 in good health and CMV-seronegative. The V and J genes are TRBV6-1 and TRBJ2-7; unclear D gene. CDR3 sequence reads: CASSDSVYEQYF. In DNA form, the CDR3 reads TGTGCCAGCAGTGACTCAGTCTACGAGCAGTACTTC.